This T cell receptor (beta chain) was captured by sequencing in a study of T cell changes during pregnancy in multiple sclerosis. The CDR3 has 15 residues. Germline V gene data show CDR1 as MNHEY and CDR2 as SMNVEV (reference sequence). The junction had 5 bases not matched to a gene; V was cut back by 6 bases and J by 2 bases. The assay was immunoSEQ multiplex PCR, and TCRdb's table has in-frame clones only and misses some. The data contain tens of thousands of clones, roughly nine tenths of them singletons. This chain joins TRBV27 and TRBJ1-5; the match to TRBD1 covers 9 bases. The source was peripheral blood, collected after pregnancy. This TCR came from a female donor in good health, enrolled as a control in a pregnancy study. The CDR3 region has the DNA TGTGCCAGCAGGGAACAGGGGGCCGGCAATCAGCCCCAGCATTTT. Its translation: CASREQGAGNQPQHF.